One sample yielded the 17 T cell receptor beta chains listed below, sequenced in a study of cytomegalovirus exposure and HLA in healthy donors. Use of 60 Vbeta and 13 Jbeta primers characterized the PCR. Data came from immunoSEQ multiplex PCR; TCRdb stores just in-frame clones and leaves some out. The sample records roughly 180,000 clones, roughly four fifths being singletons. Material: PBMCs. The receptor source for this set is a female donor in good health and CMV-seronegative.

The chain links TRBV19 to TRBJ2-1; TRBD2 is a possible D gene (7 bases). Germline-derived CDR1 and CDR2 are LNHDA and SQIVND (reference sequence). With 7 bases removed from V and 9 bases from J, the gap between germline ends came to 19 bases. The CDR3 totals 14 residues. CDR3 nucleotide sequence: TGTGCCAGTAAGAATAGGGGGGGAGACGTTGAGCAGTTCTTC. Translated, it gives CASKNRGGDVEQFF.

The genes are TRBV6-6 and TRBJ1-3; TRBD1 matches at 8 bases. The CDR3 consists of 13 residues. Germline CDR1 is MNHNY and CDR2 is SVGAGI (reference sequence). Unmatched junction bases numbered 2, after V lost 8 bases and J lost 2 bases. The CDR3 loop reads CASGQGAGNTIYF. CDR3 nucleotide sequence: TGTGCCAGCGGACAGGGTGCTGGAAACACCATATATTTT.

CDR3 in amino acids: CASSLGQGANTEAFF. The CDR3 bases are TGTGCCAGCAGCTTGGGACAGGGGGCCAACACTGAAGCTTTCTTT. This sequence joins TRBV7-2 and TRBJ1-1; TRBD1 matches 12 bases. Trimming took 3 bases from V and 2 from J; bases not matched to a gene: 1. CDR3 length: 15 amino acids. The germline gives CDR1 SGHTA, CDR2 FQGNSA.

The gene calls are TRBV7-6 and TRBJ2-3; 12 nucleotides match TRBD2. V gave up 0 bases and J gave up 3 bases; unmatched junction bases: 4. The CDR3 runs 17 residues. From germline, CDR1 is SGHVS and CDR2 FNYEAQ. The CDR3: CASSLAPSGGVTDTQYF. CDR3 DNA: TGTGCCAGCAGCTTAGCGCCTAGCGGGGGGGTGACAGATACGCAGTATTTT.

This clone was counted a single time. The chain links TRBV5-6 to TRBJ1-3, with no clear D. Germline CDR1 is SGHDT and CDR2 is YYEEEE. The CDR3 runs 15 residues. Deletions cut 5 bases from V and 0 bases from J, with 12 bases between. This CDR3 is CASRPAANSGNTIYF. The CDR3 coding sequence is TGTGCCAGCAGACCGGCGGCTAACTCTGGAAACACCATATATTTT.

CDR3 in amino acids: CASSLTGQGFEQYF. The CDR3 nucleotides are TGCGCCAGCAGCTTGACGGGACAGGGATTCGAGCAGTACTTC. The chain joins TRBV5-1 to TRBJ2-5, with 9 bases identical to TRBD1. Gene TRBJ2-7 matches the end of the DNA better, so the J call may be wrong. The length of the CDR3 is 14 residues. CDR1 SGHRS and CDR2 YFSETQ come from the germline V gene.

CDR3 sequence reads: CASSESGTGPYEQYF. In DNA, the CDR3 is TGTGCCAGCAGCGAATCCGGGACAGGGCCCTACGAGCAGTACTTC. The V call is TRBV4-2, the J call TRBJ2-5; 9 bases match TRBD1. The end of the DNA is better explained by TRBJ2-7, so the J call may be wrong. The CDR3 is made up of 15 amino acids. Germline assignment: CDR1 LGHNA and CDR2 YNFKEQ.

The V call is TRBV5-6, the J call TRBJ2-1; D perhaps matches TRBD1 (7 bases). Germline values: CDR1 SGHDT, CDR2 YYEEEE. The germline V and J ends were trimmed by 4 bases and 1 base, with 15 bases remaining between them. CDR3 length equals 16 residues. CDR3 amino acids: CASSVAGQRSYNEQFF. The CDR3 bases are TGTGCCAGCAGCGTGGCGGGACAGAGATCCTACAATGAGCAGTTCTTC.

The chain joins TRBV5-1 to TRBJ2-5; 11 bases line up with TRBD2. CDR1 and CDR2 (germline): SGHRS, YFSETQ. V shed 1 base, J shed 0 bases, and the junction held 5 bases outside the gene matches. The CDR3 contains 17 residues. CDR3 residues: CASSLWGTSGYQETQYF. The CDR3 nucleotides read TGCGCCAGCAGCTTGTGGGGGACTAGCGGATACCAAGAGACCCAGTACTTC.

This clone occurred many times. The chain links TRBV6-1 to TRBJ2-7, with 7 bases identical to TRBD1. The CDR3 consists of 15 residues. Germline V gives CDR1 MNHNS, CDR2 SASEGT. V trimming: 1 base; J trimming: 0 bases; junction bases outside the gene matches: 3. The CDR3 sequence is CASSEEQGSSYEQYF. The CDR3 DNA is TGTGCCAGCAGTGAAGAACAGGGGTCCTCCTACGAGCAGTACTTC.

The DNA for the CDR3 is TGTGCCAGCTCGCCGGGACAGGGGGCGGTCTACGAGCAGTACTTC. It translates to CASSPGQGAVYEQYF. The gene calls are TRBV18 and TRBJ2-7; TRBD1 agrees at 12 bases. Germline CDR1 and CDR2: KGHSH and LQKENI. J was trimmed by 3 bases and V by 6 bases; bases with no gene match: 6. There are 15 residues in the CDR3.

The CDR3 DNA follows: TGTGCCAGTAGGGGGGACAGCTCTGGGGCCAACGTCCTGACTTTC. As protein: CASRGDSSGANVLTF. This chain connects TRBV19 to TRBJ2-6; 7 bases fit TRBD1. This CDR3 contains 15 residues. Per germline, CDR1 LNHDA and CDR2 SQIVND (reference sequence). V shed 6 bases and J 0 bases; nucleotides not matched to a gene: 2.

This chain connects TRBV9 to TRBJ1-2; D is possibly TRBD1 (6 bases). This CDR3 region has 15 residues. CDR1 and CDR2 from the germline V gene are SGDLS and YYNGEE. V lost 0 bases and J lost 4, with 13 bases in between. The CDR3 sequence is CASSVAGDRAYGYTF. The CDR3 nucleotides read TGTGCCAGCAGCGTAGCAGGGGATAGGGCCTATGGCTACACCTTC.

CDR3 amino acids: CASSKGDSGRANTGELFF. The CDR3 DNA follows: TGTGCCAGCAGCAAAGGGGATAGCGGGAGGGCTAACACCGGGGAGCTGTTTTTT. This chain uses TRBV21-1 with TRBJ2-2; the table's D call, TRBD2, was not checked against the DNA. TRBV21-1 is deemed a pseudogene. The CDR3 length is 18 residues.

With regard to this clone: A read error may produce the germline difference seen at one junction end. This chain links TRBV19 with TRBJ2-1; TRBD1 might be the D (6 bases). Germline V CDR1 and CDR2: LNHDA, SQIVND (reference sequence). CDR3 size: 17 residues. CDR3 DNA sequence: TGTGCCAGTAGTATAGATATGGACACTGATAGGGGGAATGAGCTGTTCTTC. Translating gives CASSIDMDTDRGNELFF. Supplemented by reference TRBV19 and TRBJ2-1, the full variable domain reads DGGITQSPKYLFRKEGQNVTLSCEQNLNHDAMYWYRQDPGQGLRLIYYSQIVNDFQKGDIAEGYSVSREKKESFPLTVTSAQKNPTAFYLCASSIDMDTDRGNELFFGPGTRLTVL.

The rearrangement uses TRBV6-1 and TRBJ1-2; D unclear. The V and J ends lost 1 base and 8 bases respectively, with 11 bases between them. The CDR3 covers 13 residues. The germline CDR1 and CDR2 sequences are MNHNS and SASEGT. CDR3 nucleotide sequence: TGTGCCAGCAGTGAAGACCGGGGTCGGGGCTACACCTTC. It specifies CASSEDRGRGYTF.

This chain uses TRBV27 with TRBJ2-1, with TRBD2 matching 9 bases. CDR1 is MNHEY and CDR2 is SMNVEV in the germline V gene (reference sequence). There are 14 residues in the CDR3. V trimming: 7 bases; J trimming: 8 bases; junction bases outside the gene matches: 9. CDR3 sequence (DNA): TGTGCCAGCACCTTTAGCGGGAGTCGGTATGAGCAGTTCTTC. Protein: CASTFSGSRYEQFF.